These 30 T cell receptor beta chains originate from one sample sequenced in a study of blood T cells in healthy people across ages (dated by TCRdb to the mid-2010s). The library was produced with 5' RACE. Sequencing relied on an Illumina HiSeq 2500. A second PCR of roughly 7 to 11 cycles was performed with a sample-barcoded 5' primer and a J-beta primer mix. TCRdb reprocessing: public reads trimmed at Q25 with fastp, clones called with MiXCR, in-frame beta chains kept. Each entry is one CDR3 protein sequence, shown with its most common DNA and genes. For this sample there are approximately 1.5 million distinct CDR3 sequences; 35% to 45% appear just once. The ten largest account for more than 4% of the sample. Input material: blood. These receptors were collected from a young woman in good health.

The chain joins TRBV20-1 to TRBJ2-3; TRBD2 aligns across 10 bases. V trimming: 0 bases; J trimming: 3 bases; junction bases outside the gene matches: 6. The germline V gene has CDR1 DFQATT and CDR2 SNEGSKA (reference sequence). The CDR3 totals 16 residues. The DNA for the CDR3 is TGCAGTGCTAGAGACCCAGCGGGGGGGCCAACAGATACGCAGTATTTT. Translation gives CSARDPAGGPTDTQYF.

On this clonotype: One end of the junction does not line up with germline, which may come from a read error. The genes are TRBV5-1 and TRBJ1-5, with a weak D call TRBD1 (5 bases). There are 15 residues in the CDR3. The germline V gene has CDR1 SGHRS and CDR2 YFSETQ. CDR3 residues: CTSSLGTAFGQPQHF. DNA for the CDR3: TGCACCAGCAGCTTGGGGACGGCGTTCGGACAGCCCCAGCATTTT.

This clonotype came up a few times. The V call is TRBV28, the J call TRBJ2-1; either TRBD1 or TRBD2 may supply D (5 bases each). V lost 2 bases and J 5 bases, leaving 10 bases between the germline ends. Germline V gene lookup returns CDR1 MDHEN and CDR2 SYDVKM. This CDR3 comprises 14 residues. The CDR3 region is CASSLPGGNNEQFF. The DNA for the CDR3 is TGTGCCAGCAGTTTACCTGGGGGTAACAATGAGCAGTTCTTC.

This clonotype was observed once. This sequence joins TRBV11-2 and TRBJ2-3, with 8 bases lining up with TRBD2. CDR1 and CDR2 from the germline V gene are SGHAT and FQNNGV. With 8 bases clipped from V and 9 bases from J, the junction kept 7 bases outside the gene matches. This CDR3 comprises 12 residues. The CDR3 DNA reads as TGTGCCAGCGCCCCGGGCGGGGGGACGCAGTATTTT. This sequence encodes CASAPGGGTQYF.

This clonotype was recorded a few times. V is TRBV12-3 or TRBV12-4 and J is TRBJ1-5; TRBD1 agrees at 8 bases. The CDR3 length is 15 residues. V lost 3 bases, J lost 5 bases, and 6 bases stayed unmatched. CDR3 sequence (DNA): TGTGCCAGCAGTTTGGTGCAGGGGGCCGATCAGCCCCAGCATTTT. The encoded protein is CASSLVQGADQPQHF.

This clonotype has a handful of counts. The chain has TRBV4-3 and TRBJ1-1; 7 bases are shared with TRBD1. The CDR3 extends over 15 amino acids. Looked up from germline, CDR1 is LGHNA and CDR2 is YSLEER. The ends lost 3 bases at V and 4 bases at J; junction bases unmatched: 8. The CDR3 DNA follows: TGCGCCAGCAGCCAGGGTACAGGGGAGGGCACTGAAGCTTTCTTT. Protein: CASSQGTGEGTEAFF.

This chain links TRBV19 with TRBJ2-1, with 10 positions matching TRBD2. Germline V gene lookup returns CDR1 LNHDA and CDR2 SQIVND (reference sequence). This CDR3 region has 16 residues. V lost 4 bases to trimming and J lost 3 bases; unmatched junction nucleotides: 6. CDR3 nucleotides: TGTGCCAGTAGTAAGTCCTTAGCGGGAGGCTACAATGAGCAGTTCTTC. Amino acid sequence: CASSKSLAGGYNEQFF.

This CDR3 is CASSPRIAGRGYNEQFF. CDR3 coding DNA: TGTGCCAGCAGCCCACGGATAGCGGGGAGGGGCTACAATGAGCAGTTCTTC. The rearrangement uses TRBV3-1 and TRBJ2-1, with TRBD2 matching 8 bases. CDR3 length: 17 amino acids. Germline V CDR1 and CDR2: LGHDT, YNNKEL (reference sequence). After removal of 4 bases from V and 3 bases from J, the junction contained 11 bases not matched to a gene.

The chain is built from TRBV7-9 and TRBJ2-3, with 8 bases matching TRBD2. Germline V CDR1 and CDR2: SEHNR, FQNEAQ (reference sequence). This CDR3 has 16 residues. V was pared by 3 bases and J by 1 base, with 6 bases of the junction left unmatched. The CDR3 DNA follows: TGTGCCAGCAGCTTTGCCACGGGACTAGGCACAGATACGCAGTATTTT. It encodes CASSFATGLGTDTQYF.

This chain uses TRBV5-1 with TRBJ1-2; possible D gene TRBD1, 5 bases. The CDR3 totals 15 residues. Germline V gives CDR1 SGHRS, CDR2 YFSETQ. The germline V and J ends were trimmed by 3 bases and 0 bases, with 12 bases remaining between them. As DNA, the CDR3 is TGCGCCAGCAGCTGGACGGACACACCTAACTATGGCTACACCTTC. It encodes CASSWTDTPNYGYTF.

The rearrangement joins TRBV18 to TRBJ1-1; 9 bases are shared with TRBD1. V dropped 3 bases and J dropped 3; count of bases not matched to a gene: 8. The CDR3 is 16 amino acids. The V gene's germline CDR1 is KGHSH and CDR2 LQKENI. CDR3 residues: CASSPIPTGGYTEAFF. The CDR3 DNA reads TGTGCCAGCTCACCGATCCCCACAGGGGGCTACACTGAAGCTTTCTTT.

This clonotype was observed a handful of times. The chain has TRBV6-2 or TRBV6-3 and TRBJ2-7; D is undetermined. V lost 2 bases, J lost 0 bases, and 11 bases lay in between. Looked up from germline, CDR1 is MNHEY and CDR2 is SVGEGT. This CDR3 has 15 amino acids. The CDR3 DNA is TGTGCCAGCAGTTACACCCCATACGGCTCCTACGAGCAGTACTTC. It is translated as CASSYTPYGSYEQYF.

The J gene is TRBJ2-4, the V gene TRBV5-1; unclear D gene. Germline values: CDR1 SGHRS, CDR2 YFSETQ. The CDR3 runs 16 residues. V was cut by 3 bases and J by 13 bases, with 26 bases left in between. CDR3 protein: CASSSDTGLRYNEQYF. The CDR3 nucleotides read TGCGCCAGCAGCTCCGATACCGGGCTACGCTACAATGAGCAGTACTTC.

The V call is TRBV7-2, the J call TRBJ1-4; D gene ambiguous. Trimming shortened V by 6 bases and J by 5 bases, and 10 bases separated the two germline ends. CDR1 and CDR2 from the germline V gene are SGHTA and FQGNSA. This CDR3 comprises 13 residues. This chain's CDR3 is CASRSPPNEKLFF. The CDR3 coding sequence is TGTGCCAGCAGGTCGCCCCCGAATGAAAAACTGTTTTTT.

The chain carries TRBV7-2 and TRBJ1-6, with a tentative D call TRBD1 (5 bases). Per the germline V gene, CDR1 is SGHTA and CDR2 is FQGNSA. V was pared by 6 bases and J by 4 bases, with 13 bases between. The CDR3 loop spans 15 amino acids. CDR3 region: CASRRQTDYNSPLHF. DNA of the CDR3: TGTGCCAGCAGGAGACAGACTGATTATAATTCACCCCTCCACTTT.

The chain employs TRBV6-2 or TRBV6-3 and TRBJ2-1; TRBD2 agrees at 9 bases. V was clipped by 0 bases and J by 0 bases; unmatched bases: 6. There are 18 residues in the CDR3. CDR1 MNHEY and CDR2 SVGEGT come from the germline V gene. The DNA of the CDR3 is TGTGCCAGCAGTTACTCGAGGAGACTAGCGGACTCCTACAATGAGCAGTTCTTC. This gives the protein CASSYSRRLADSYNEQFF.

This clonotype was recorded once. The chain couples TRBV11-3 to TRBJ2-1; TRBD1 aligns across 7 bases. V trimming: 5 bases; J trimming: 8 bases; junction bases outside the gene matches: 15. This CDR3 is 16 amino acids long. CDR1 is SGHNT, CDR2 YENEEA, per germline. The CDR3 is CASSRRQGTFSDEQFF. The CDR3 region has the DNA TGTGCCAGCAGCCGCCGACAGGGCACCTTCTCTGATGAGCAGTTCTTC.

This clonotype was seen a handful of times. V and J are TRBV6-2 or TRBV6-3 and TRBJ2-5; D may be TRBD2 (5 bases). CDR3 length: 15 amino acids. CDR1 and CDR2 from the germline V gene are MNHEY and SVGEGT. Trimming shortened V by 5 bases and J by 2 bases, and 15 bases separated the two germline ends. As DNA, the CDR3 is TGTGCCAGCAGTCCGAGTGAATCGGGACAAGAGACCCAGTACTTC. Translating it yields CASSPSESGQETQYF.

The V gene is TRBV20-1, the J gene TRBJ2-1, with D uncertain. CDR3 length: 13 residues. V dropped 1 base and J dropped 7 bases, with 11 bases sitting between them. CDR1 and CDR2 from the germline V gene are DFQATT and SNEGSKA (reference sequence). CDR3 nucleotides: TGCAGTGCTAGAGGTAATAGTCGTAATGAGCAGTTCTTC. This encodes CSARGNSRNEQFF.

The J gene is TRBJ2-7, the V gene TRBV7-9; tentatively, D is TRBD2 (5 bases). Germline V gene sequence: CDR1 SEHNR, CDR2 FQNEAQ (reference sequence). The CDR3 is 14 residues long. V lost 3 bases to trimming and J lost 2 bases, with 11 bases between them. The CDR3 is CASSFRGHPYEQYF. CDR3 DNA: TGTGCCAGCAGCTTTAGAGGGCATCCCTACGAGCAGTACTTC.

The chain recombines TRBV7-9 with TRBJ2-3; TRBD2 is a possible D gene (6 bases). The germline gives CDR1 SEHNR, CDR2 FQNEAQ (reference sequence). V was shortened by 3 bases and J by 10 bases, with 17 bases between the two germline ends. The CDR3 length is 14 residues. The CDR3 sequence is CASSFGGFSGSQYF. DNA for the CDR3: TGTGCCAGCAGCTTCGGAGGGTTTTCCGGCTCGCAGTATTTT. Full variable domain (missing parts from reference TRBV7-9 and TRBJ2-3): DTGVSQNPRHKITKRGQNVTFRCDPISEHNRLYWYRQTLGQGPEFLTYFQNEAQLEKSRLLSDRFSAERPKGSFSTLEIQRTEQGDSAMYLCASSFGGFSGSQYFGPGTRLTVL.

This clonotype has only a few counts. The chain combines TRBV7-2 with TRBJ2-1; 8 bases line up with TRBD1. Germline lookup yields CDR1 SGHTA and CDR2 FQGNSA. Trimming took 0 bases from V and 7 from J; bases not matched to a gene: 8. This CDR3 spans 16 amino acids. CDR3 in amino acids: CASSLAAGQGLNEQFF. The CDR3 region has the DNA TGTGCCAGCAGCTTAGCGGCAGGACAGGGCCTAAATGAGCAGTTCTTC.

This clonotype has a count of ten or more. V and J are TRBV7-9 and TRBJ1-2, with 7 positions matching TRBD1. Looked up from germline, CDR1 is SEHNR and CDR2 is FQNEAQ (reference sequence). The CDR3 length is 13 residues. Germline trimming cut 5 bases from V and 4 bases from J; bases unmatched to any gene: 4. Here the CDR3 DNA reads TGTGCCAGCAGCGTGGACAGGATCTATGGCTACACCTTC. Translating gives CASSVDRIYGYTF.

Comment on this clonotype: The germline gene is not matched at one end of the junction; a read error may be the cause. This chain links TRBV5-1 with TRBJ2-1; 7 bases map to TRBD2. CDR3 length: 15 residues. The germline V gene encodes CDR1 SGHRS and CDR2 YFSETQ. This chain's CDR3 is CASSLAGGSDNEQFF. CDR3 in DNA: TGCGCCAGCAGCTTGGCGGGAGGCTCCGACAATGAGCAGTTCTTC. The variable domain in full, with the rest retrieved from reference TRBV5-1 and TRBJ2-1, is KAGVTQTPRYLIKTRGQQVTLSCSPISGHRSVSWYQQTPGQGLQFLFEYFSETQRNKGNFPGRFSGRQFSNSRSEMNVSTLELGDSALYLCASSLAGGSDNEQFFGPGTRLTVL.

This clonotype was seen only a few times. The chain joins TRBV15 to TRBJ2-1; D ambiguous. The CDR3 is 17 amino acids. V was clipped by 1 base and J by 7 bases, with 20 bases between them. Germline values: CDR1 LNHNV, CDR2 YYDKDF (reference sequence). The DNA for the CDR3 is TGTGCCACCAGCAGAGGGTTTGGAGACTCCGACTTTAATGAGCAGTTCTTC. Protein product: CATSRGFGDSDFNEQFF.

Points on this clonotype: Since a much larger clone is just one base distant, this may be a read error. V and J are TRBV20-1 and TRBJ2-7, with 8 nucleotides matching TRBD2. J gave up 7 bases and V 6 bases, and 17 bases lay outside the gene matches. Germline V gene lookup returns CDR1 DFQATT and CDR2 SNEGSKA (reference sequence). The CDR3 consists of 15 residues. The CDR3 bases are TGCAGTGCCCCCAAGGCGGGGGGCTCCTACAATGAGCAGTACTTC. This encodes CSAPKAGGSYNEQYF.

In the case of this clonotype: With a much larger clone just one base away, this may be a read error. CDR3 DNA sequence: TGTGCCAGCAGTGTTCCGGGGACAGGGAAGCACGAGCAGTACTTC. Encoded protein: CASSVPGTGKHEQYF. The V call is TRBV25-1, the J call TRBJ2-7; 9 bases agree with TRBD1. The CDR3 has 15 amino acids. V was clipped by 4 bases and J by 5 bases; unmatched bases: 9. Germline assignment: CDR1 MGHDK and CDR2 SYGVNS.

CDR3 sequence: CSARQKGSNQPQHF. As DNA, the CDR3 is TGCAGTGCTAGACAAAAGGGGAGCAATCAGCCCCAGCATTTT. This rearrangement joins TRBV20-1 to TRBJ1-5; perhaps TRBD1 as D (5 bases). V was clipped by 2 bases and J by 1 base, with 9 bases between them. This CDR3 has 14 amino acids. The germline V gene has CDR1 DFQATT and CDR2 SNEGSKA (reference sequence).

This clonotype was counted a few times. This chain uses TRBV20-1 with TRBJ2-7; 8 bases are a match to TRBD2. The germline V gene has CDR1 DFQATT and CDR2 SNEGSKA (reference sequence). J was trimmed by 7 bases and V by 1 base; bases with no gene match: 15. The CDR3 spans 16 residues. The CDR3 DNA reads as TGCAGTGCTAGAGCTTTTACTAGCGGACCCTACAATGAGCAGTACTTC. Protein sequence: CSARAFTSGPYNEQYF.

Only a few counts were recorded for this clonotype. This chain connects TRBV7-6 to TRBJ2-7; 7 bases fit TRBD1. CDR1 is SGHVS, CDR2 FNYEAQ, per germline. V shed 6 bases and J 3 bases; nucleotides not matched to a gene: 11. CDR3 length: 15 residues. The CDR3 region has the DNA TGTGCCAGCAGGCAGGGGGATGAGGTGTACTACGAGCAGTACTTC. Residues: CASRQGDEVYYEQYF.